Included here is one T cell receptor (beta chain) sequence, with context. Its antigen remains unidentified. Per-base qualities were not stored, and no clone one base away is much larger. This record comes from a study of T cells in Graves' hyperthyroidism and ophthalmopathy (dated by TCRdb to about 2019). Notes on the research overall: Peripheral blood was sampled at the time of initial diagnosis, prior to any treatment. To identify TCR V-J signatures that set the groups apart, the researchers used a discovery cohort of roughly 100 patients, made up of 40 to 45 with Graves' ophthalmopathy and 57 with stable Graves' hyperthyroidism. Prospective prediction of ophthalmopathy was tested in an independent validation cohort of 18 to 20 hyperthyroidism patients and some 17 patients who later progressed to ophthalmopathy. For training and testing, the 110 or so patients in the discovery cohort were randomly divided in a 7:3 ratio. In addition, the study compared T-cell repertoires in thyroid tissue and in blood from roughly 6 Graves' hyperthyroidism patients. Following sampling, methimazole starting at 30 mg daily was given to hyperthyroidism patients, and high-dose intravenous methylprednisolone was given to ophthalmopathy patients. TCR Vbeta CDR3 sequencing of 135 peripheral blood samples (43 ophthalmopathy, about 80 hyperthyroidism and some 17 progressor patients) is reported in the paper. The study at large found these results: Most expanded thyroid clonotypes (frequency above 0.001) were also found in blood, which suggests that blood repertoires may mirror thyroid immune responses. In validation, the model predicted progression to ophthalmopathy with just under 71% sensitivity and 72.22% specificity, a median of around 6.6 months before onset. In cross-validation, a model built on a 13 V-J signature told ophthalmopathy apart from stable hyperthyroidism with under 90% sensitivity and roughly 82% specificity, and in testing the same model reached 80%/75%. Sample size was not statistically predetermined, and investigators were not blinded to group allocation.

Ends trimmed: V by 10 bases, J by 6 bases; bases unmatched to a gene: 9. The CDR3 contains 13 residues, cysteine and phenylalanine counted. Here the CDR3 DNA is all that survives: 39 bases in frame from base 1. From the germline V gene, CDR1 is SNHLY and CDR2 is FYNNEI. The TCR beta CDR3 regions were amplified from RNA transcripts. A first-round RT-PCR of the TCR CDR3 used the HTBI primer set with the Qiagen OneStep RT-PCR kit. The libraries were constructed in a second round of multiplex PCR and then size-selected and purified. Sequencing of the libraries was done on an Illumina HiSeq2000 using paired-end 100 bp reads. Regarding the original processing steps: SOAPnuke was used to process the raw data, with reads discarded if the reads contained adapters or uncalled bases, had a mean Phred below 15, or lacked an exact constant-primer or identifier match. High-quality paired reads were merged with COPE v1.2.5, and unique nucleotide sequences were defined as clonotypes. MiTCR v1.1 was used to align the clonotypes against IMGT TRBV, TRBD and TRBJ reference segments. Analysis was restricted to V-J combinations with a frequency above 0.0001, which covered 98% to 99.2% of repertoires. A TCS score was defined as the ratio of F50 (clonal expansion) to E x V (chaos), with BLOSUM62-based TCRdist applied between CDR3 peptides within each V-J. Welch's t-statistics and random forest reduced some 510 V-J features to roughly 13, which were used in a naive Bayes classifier (R e1071). TCRdb applied fastp at Q25 and MiXCR to the public reads, then kept only in-frame beta chains. Entries are consolidated by CDR3 protein sequence, retaining the most common genes and DNA. TCRdb, not the authors, supplied the V and J calls. The sample includes approximately 400,000 distinct CDR3 sequences, with about 25% observed a single time. The top ten hold about 70% of the sample.

Stable Graves' hyperthyroidism was defined as no progression to ophthalmopathy during 18 months of follow-up. Hyperthyroidism patients were newly diagnosed, had a disease duration of under 2 months, and were aged 18 to 65 years. The study excluded patients with uncontrolled infections, other autoimmune diseases, pregnancy or lactation. Clinical symptoms, serum thyroxine and TRAb, thyroid ultrasound, and orbital computed tomography formed the basis for the diagnoses. PBMCs were isolated from around 10 ml of fresh peripheral blood by Ficoll-Paque density gradient centrifugation. Trizol reagent was used to extract total RNA, and RNA quality was then checked on an Agilent 2100 Bioanalyzer.

Recombination linked TRBV2 to TRBJ1-5; the junction holds 7 bases that match TRBD1. Source material: blood. The clonotype was recovered from a man aged 45 to 65 with Graves' hyperthyroidism. The CDR3 region: CATSSPGGQPQHF. Here is the DNA: TGTGCCACCAGCAGCCCAGGGGGTCAGCCCCAGCATTTT.